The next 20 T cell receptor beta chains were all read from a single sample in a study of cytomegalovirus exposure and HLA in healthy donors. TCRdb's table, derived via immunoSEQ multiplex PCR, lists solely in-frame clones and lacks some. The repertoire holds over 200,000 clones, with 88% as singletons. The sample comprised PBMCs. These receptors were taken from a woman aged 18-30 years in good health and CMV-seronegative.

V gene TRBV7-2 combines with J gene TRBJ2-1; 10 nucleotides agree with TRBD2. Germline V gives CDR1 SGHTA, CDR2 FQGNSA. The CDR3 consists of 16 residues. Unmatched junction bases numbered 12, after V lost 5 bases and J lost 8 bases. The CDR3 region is CASSPIAGGGVHEQFF. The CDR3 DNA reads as TGTGCCAGCAGCCCGATAGCGGGAGGAGGAGTCCATGAGCAGTTCTTC.

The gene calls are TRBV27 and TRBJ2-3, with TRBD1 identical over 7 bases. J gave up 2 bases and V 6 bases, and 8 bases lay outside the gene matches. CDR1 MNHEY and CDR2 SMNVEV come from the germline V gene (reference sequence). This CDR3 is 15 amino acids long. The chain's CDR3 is CASSPQGTHTDTQYF. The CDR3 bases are TGTGCCAGCAGCCCACAGGGGACACACACAGATACGCAGTATTTT.

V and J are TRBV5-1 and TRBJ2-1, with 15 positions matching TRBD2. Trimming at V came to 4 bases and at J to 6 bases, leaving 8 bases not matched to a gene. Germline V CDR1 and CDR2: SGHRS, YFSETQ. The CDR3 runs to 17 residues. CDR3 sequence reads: CASSPGTSGRLGNEQFF. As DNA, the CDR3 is TGCGCCAGCAGCCCCGGGACTAGCGGGAGGTTGGGCAATGAGCAGTTCTTC.

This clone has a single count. CDR3 DNA: TGCGCCAGCAGCATGCGGGACAGGGGACAGTACAATGAGCAGTTCTTC. As protein: CASSMRDRGQYNEQFF. The chain recombines TRBV5-1 with TRBJ2-1, with 10 bases fitting TRBD1. Trimming removed 4 bases from V and 4 bases from J; junction bases left unmatched: 8. The CDR3 is 16 residues long. The germline gives CDR1 SGHRS, CDR2 YFSETQ.

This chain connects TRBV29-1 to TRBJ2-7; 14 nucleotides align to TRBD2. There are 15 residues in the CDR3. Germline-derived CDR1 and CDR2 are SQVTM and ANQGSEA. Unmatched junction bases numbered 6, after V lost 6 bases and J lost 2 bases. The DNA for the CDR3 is TGCAGCGTCGCGGGACTAGCGGGAGAAACCTACGAGCAGTACTTC. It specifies CSVAGLAGETYEQYF.

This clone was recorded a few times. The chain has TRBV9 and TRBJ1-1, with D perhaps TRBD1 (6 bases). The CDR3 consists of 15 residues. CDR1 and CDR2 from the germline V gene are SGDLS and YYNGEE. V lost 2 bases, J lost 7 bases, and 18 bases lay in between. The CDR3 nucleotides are TGTGCCAGCAGCGTCTCGCATTATGCAGGGGTTGAAGCTTTCTTT. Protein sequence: CASSVSHYAGVEAFF.

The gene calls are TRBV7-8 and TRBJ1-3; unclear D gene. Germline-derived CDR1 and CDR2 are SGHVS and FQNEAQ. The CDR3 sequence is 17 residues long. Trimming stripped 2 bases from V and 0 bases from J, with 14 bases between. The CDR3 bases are TGTGCCAGCAGCTTACTTCATCCAGGCTACTCTGGAAACACCATATATTTT. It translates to CASSLLHPGYSGNTIYF.

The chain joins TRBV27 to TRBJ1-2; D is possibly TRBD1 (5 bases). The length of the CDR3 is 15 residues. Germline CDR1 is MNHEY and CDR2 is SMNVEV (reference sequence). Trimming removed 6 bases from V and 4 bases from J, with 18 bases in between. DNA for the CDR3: TGTGCCAGCAGCCACAATTTAAGACAGATCTATGGCTACACCTTC. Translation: CASSHNLRQIYGYTF.

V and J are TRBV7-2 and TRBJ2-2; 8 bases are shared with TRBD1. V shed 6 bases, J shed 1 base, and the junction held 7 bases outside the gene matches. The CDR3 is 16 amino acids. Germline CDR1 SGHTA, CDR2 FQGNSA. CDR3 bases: TGTGCCAGCAGTGTGCAGGGGGCGGGGAACACCGGGGAGCTGTTTTTT. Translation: CASSVQGAGNTGELFF. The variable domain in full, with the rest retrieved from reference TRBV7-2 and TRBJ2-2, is GAGVSQSPSNKVTEKGKDVELRCDPISGHTALYWYRQSLGQGLEFLIYFQGNSAPDKSGLPSDRFSAERTGGSVSTLTIQRTQQEDSAVYLCASSVQGAGNTGELFFGEGSRLTVL.

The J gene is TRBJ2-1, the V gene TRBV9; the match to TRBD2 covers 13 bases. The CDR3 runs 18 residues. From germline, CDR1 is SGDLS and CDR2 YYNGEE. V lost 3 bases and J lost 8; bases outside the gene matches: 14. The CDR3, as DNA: TGTGCCAGCAGCGACTCACGACTAGCGGGAGGACCGATTCATGAGCAGTTCTTC. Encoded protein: CASSDSRLAGGPIHEQFF.

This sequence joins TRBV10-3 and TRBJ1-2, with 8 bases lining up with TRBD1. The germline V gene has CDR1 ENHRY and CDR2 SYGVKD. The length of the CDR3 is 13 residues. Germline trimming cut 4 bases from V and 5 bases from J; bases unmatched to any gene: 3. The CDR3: CAISAQGEYGYTF. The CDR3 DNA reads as TGTGCCATCAGTGCACAGGGGGAGTATGGCTACACCTTC.

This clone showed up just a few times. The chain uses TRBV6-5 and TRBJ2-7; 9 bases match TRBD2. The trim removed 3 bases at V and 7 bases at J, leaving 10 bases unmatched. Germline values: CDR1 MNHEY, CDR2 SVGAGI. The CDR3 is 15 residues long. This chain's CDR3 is CASSYFSGSTEEQYF. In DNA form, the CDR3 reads TGTGCCAGCAGTTATTTTAGCGGGAGTACGGAAGAGCAGTACTTC.

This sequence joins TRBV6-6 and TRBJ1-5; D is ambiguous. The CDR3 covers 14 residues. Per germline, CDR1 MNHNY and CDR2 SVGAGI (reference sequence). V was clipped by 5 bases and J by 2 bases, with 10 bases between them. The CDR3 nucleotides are TGTGCCAGCAGTCCATCGGTCGGCAATCAGCCCCAGCATTTT. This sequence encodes CASSPSVGNQPQHF.

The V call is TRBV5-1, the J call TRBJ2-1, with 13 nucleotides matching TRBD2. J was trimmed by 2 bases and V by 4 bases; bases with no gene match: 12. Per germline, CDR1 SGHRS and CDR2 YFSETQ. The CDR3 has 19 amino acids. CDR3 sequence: CASSTPGTSGIQPYNEQFF. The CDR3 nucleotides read TGCGCCAGCAGCACGCCCGGGACTAGCGGGATCCAGCCCTACAATGAGCAGTTCTTC.

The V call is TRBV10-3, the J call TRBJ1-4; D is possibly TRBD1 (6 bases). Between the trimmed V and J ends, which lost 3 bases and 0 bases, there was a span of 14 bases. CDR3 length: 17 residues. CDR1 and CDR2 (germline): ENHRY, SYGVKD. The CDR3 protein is CAISDGGQGATNEKLFF. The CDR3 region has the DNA TGTGCCATCAGTGATGGGGGACAAGGCGCAACTAATGAAAAACTGTTTTTT.

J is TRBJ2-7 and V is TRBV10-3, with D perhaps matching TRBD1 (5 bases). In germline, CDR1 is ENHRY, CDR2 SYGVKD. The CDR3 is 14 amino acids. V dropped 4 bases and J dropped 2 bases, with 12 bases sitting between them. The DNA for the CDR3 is TGTGCCATCAGTGGGGGCGGCGGAACCTACGAGCAGTACTTC. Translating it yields CAISGGGGTYEQYF.

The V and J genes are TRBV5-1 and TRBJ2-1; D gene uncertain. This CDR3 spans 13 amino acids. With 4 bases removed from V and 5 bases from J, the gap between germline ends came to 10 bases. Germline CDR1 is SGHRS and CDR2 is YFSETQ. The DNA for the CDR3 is TGCGCCAGCAGCATGTATGAGGACAATGAGCAGTTCTTC. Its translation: CASSMYEDNEQFF.

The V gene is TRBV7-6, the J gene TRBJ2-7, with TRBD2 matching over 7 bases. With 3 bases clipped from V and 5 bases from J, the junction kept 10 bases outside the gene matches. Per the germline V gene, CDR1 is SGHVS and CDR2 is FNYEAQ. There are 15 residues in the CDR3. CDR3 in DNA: TGTGCCAGCAGCTTCAAATCGGCGGGAGTCCACGAGCAGTACTTC. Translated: CASSFKSAGVHEQYF.

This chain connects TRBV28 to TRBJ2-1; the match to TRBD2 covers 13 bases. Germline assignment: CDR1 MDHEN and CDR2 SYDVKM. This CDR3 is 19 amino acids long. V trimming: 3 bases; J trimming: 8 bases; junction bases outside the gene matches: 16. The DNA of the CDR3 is TGTGCCAGCAGTTTCCCGACAGGGGTCGGACTAGCGGGAGTACATGAGCAGTTCTTC. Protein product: CASSFPTGVGLAGVHEQFF.

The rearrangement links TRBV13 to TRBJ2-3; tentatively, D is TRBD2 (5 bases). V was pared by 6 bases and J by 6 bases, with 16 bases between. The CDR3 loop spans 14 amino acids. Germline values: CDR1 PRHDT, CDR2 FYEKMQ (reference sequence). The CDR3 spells CASSSGGGSDTQYF. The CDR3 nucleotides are TGTGCCAGCAGTTCGGGCGGAGGCTCGGATACGCAGTATTTT.